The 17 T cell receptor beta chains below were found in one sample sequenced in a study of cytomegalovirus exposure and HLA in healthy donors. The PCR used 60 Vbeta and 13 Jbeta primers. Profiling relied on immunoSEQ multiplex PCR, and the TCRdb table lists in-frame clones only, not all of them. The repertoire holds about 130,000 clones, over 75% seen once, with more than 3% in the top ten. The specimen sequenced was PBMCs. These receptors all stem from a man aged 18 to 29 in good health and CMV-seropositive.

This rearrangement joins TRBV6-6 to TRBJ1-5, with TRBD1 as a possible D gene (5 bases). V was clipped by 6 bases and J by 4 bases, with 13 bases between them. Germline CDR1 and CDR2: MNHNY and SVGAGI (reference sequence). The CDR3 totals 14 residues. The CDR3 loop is CASRSRSGNQPQHF. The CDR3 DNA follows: TGTGCCAGCAGGAGTAGATCAGGGAATCAGCCCCAGCATTTT.

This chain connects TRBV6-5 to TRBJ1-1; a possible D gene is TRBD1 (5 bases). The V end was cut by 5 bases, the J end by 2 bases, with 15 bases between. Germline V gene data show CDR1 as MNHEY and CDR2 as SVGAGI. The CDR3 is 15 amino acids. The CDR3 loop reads CASSRGGRTNTEAFF. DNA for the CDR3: TGTGCCAGCAGTCGAGGTGGCAGGACAAACACTGAAGCTTTCTTT.

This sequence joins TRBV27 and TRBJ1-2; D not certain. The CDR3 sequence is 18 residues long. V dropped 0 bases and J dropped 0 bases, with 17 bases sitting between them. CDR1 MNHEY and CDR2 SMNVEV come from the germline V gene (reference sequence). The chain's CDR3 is CASSLSSLTGIANYGYTF. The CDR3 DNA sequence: TGTGCCAGCAGTTTATCGTCTTTGACCGGGATTGCTAACTATGGCTACACCTTC.

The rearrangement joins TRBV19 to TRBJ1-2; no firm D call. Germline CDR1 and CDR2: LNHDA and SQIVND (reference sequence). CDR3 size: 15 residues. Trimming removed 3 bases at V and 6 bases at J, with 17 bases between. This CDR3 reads CASSIQKVAVDGYTF. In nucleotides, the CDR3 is TGTGCCAGTAGTATTCAAAAGGTGGCGGTCGATGGCTACACCTTC.

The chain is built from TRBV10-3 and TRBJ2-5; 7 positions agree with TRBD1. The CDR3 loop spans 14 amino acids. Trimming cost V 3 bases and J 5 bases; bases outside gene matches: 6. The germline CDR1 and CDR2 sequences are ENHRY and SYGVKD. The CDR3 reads CAISEGGGAETQYF. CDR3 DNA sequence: TGTGCCATCAGTGAAGGGGGCGGCGCGGAGACCCAGTACTTC.

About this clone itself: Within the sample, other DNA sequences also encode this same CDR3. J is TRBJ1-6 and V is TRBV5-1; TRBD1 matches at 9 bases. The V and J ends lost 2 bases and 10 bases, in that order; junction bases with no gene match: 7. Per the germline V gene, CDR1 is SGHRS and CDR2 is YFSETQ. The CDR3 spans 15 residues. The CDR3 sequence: CASSLVEDRGSPLHF. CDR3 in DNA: TGCGCCAGCAGCTTAGTTGAGGACAGGGGCTCACCCCTCCACTTT.

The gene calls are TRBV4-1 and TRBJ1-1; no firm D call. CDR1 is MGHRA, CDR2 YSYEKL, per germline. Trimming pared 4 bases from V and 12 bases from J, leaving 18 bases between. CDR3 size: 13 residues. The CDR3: CASSPNRASQPFF. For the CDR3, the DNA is TGCGCCAGCAGCCCGAACCGAGCGTCGCAGCCTTTCTTT.

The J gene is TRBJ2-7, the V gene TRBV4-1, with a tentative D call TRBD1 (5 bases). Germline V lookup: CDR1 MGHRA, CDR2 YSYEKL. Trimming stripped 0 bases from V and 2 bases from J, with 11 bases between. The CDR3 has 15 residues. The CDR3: CASSQDPGIAYEQYF. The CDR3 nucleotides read TGCGCCAGCAGCCAAGATCCAGGGATAGCCTACGAGCAGTACTTC.

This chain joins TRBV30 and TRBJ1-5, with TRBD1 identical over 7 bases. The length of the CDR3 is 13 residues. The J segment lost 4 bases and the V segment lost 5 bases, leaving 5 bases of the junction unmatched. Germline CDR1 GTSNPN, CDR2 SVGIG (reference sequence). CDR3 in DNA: TGTGCCTGGGCGGGACAGAGAAATCAGCCCCAGCATTTT. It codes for CAWAGQRNQPQHF. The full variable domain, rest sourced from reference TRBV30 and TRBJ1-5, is SQTIHQWPATLVQPVGSPLSLECTVEGTSNPNLYWYRQAAGRGLQLLFYSVGIGQISSEVPQNLSASRPQDRQFILSSKKLLLSDSGFYLCAWAGQRNQPQHFGDGTRLSIL.

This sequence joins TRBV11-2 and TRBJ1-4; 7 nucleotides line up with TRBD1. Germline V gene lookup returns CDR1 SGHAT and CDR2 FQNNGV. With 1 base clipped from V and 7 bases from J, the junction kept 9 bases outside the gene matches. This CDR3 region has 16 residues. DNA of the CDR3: TGTGCCAGCAGCTTAGGGACCGGGACAGTGGGTGAAAAACTGTTTTTT. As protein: CASSLGTGTVGEKLFF.

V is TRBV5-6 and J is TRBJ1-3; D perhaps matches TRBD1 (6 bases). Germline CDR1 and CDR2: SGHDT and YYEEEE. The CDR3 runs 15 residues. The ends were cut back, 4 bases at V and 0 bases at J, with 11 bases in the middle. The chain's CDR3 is CASSITGISGNTIYF. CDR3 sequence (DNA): TGTGCCAGCAGCATAACAGGGATCTCTGGAAACACCATATATTTT.

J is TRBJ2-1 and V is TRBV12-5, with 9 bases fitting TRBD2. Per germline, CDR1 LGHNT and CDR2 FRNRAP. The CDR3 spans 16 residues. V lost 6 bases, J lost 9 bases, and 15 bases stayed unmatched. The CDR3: CASGPSWAGGPGEQFF. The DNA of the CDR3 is TGTGCTAGTGGCCCGAGCTGGGCGGGAGGGCCTGGTGAGCAGTTCTTC.

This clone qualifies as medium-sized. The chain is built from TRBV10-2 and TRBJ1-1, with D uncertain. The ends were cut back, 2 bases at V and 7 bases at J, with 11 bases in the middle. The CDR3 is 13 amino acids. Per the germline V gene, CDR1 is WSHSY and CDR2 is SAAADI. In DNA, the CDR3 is TGCGCCAGCAGTGAGGGCAGGTTGAATGAAGCTTTCTTT. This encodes CASSEGRLNEAFF.

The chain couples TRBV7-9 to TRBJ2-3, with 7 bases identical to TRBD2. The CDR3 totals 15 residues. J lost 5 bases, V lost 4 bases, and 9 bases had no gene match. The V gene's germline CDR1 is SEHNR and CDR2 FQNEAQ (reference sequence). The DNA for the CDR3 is TGTGCCAGCAGCTCCATCCGGGAGGATCTAGATACGCAGTATTTT. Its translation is CASSSIREDLDTQYF.

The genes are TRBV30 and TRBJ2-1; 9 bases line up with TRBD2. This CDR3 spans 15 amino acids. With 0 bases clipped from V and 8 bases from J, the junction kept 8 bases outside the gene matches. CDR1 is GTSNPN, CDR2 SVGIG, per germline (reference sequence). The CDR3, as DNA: TGTGCCTGGAGTGTCGGGCTAGCGGGAAAGTATGAGCAGTTCTTC. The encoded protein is CAWSVGLAGKYEQFF.

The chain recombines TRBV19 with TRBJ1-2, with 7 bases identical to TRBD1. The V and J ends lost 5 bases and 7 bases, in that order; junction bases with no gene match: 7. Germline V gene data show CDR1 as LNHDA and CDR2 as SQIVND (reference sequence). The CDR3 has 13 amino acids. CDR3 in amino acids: CASSSGQFSGYTF. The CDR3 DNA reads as TGTGCCAGTAGTTCGGGACAGTTTTCTGGCTACACCTTC.

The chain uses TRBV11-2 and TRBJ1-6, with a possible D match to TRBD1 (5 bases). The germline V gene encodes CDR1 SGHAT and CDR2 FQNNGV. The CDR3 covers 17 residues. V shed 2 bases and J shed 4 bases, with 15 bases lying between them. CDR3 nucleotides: TGTGCCAGCAGCTTATACACGACAGCACCTTATAATTCACCCCTCCACTTT. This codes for CASSLYTTAPYNSPLHF.